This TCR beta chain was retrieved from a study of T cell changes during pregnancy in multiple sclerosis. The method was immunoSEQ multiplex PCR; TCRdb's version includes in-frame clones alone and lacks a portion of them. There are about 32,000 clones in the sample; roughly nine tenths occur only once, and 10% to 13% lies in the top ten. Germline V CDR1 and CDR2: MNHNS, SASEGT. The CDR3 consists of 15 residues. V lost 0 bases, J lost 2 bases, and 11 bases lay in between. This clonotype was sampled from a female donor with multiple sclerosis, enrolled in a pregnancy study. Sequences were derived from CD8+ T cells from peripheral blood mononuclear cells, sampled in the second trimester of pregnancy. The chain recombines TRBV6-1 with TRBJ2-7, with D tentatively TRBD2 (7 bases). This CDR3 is CASSEAGGGTYEQYF. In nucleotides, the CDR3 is TGTGCCAGCAGTGAAGCGGGAGGGGGAACCTACGAGCAGTACTTC.